The present T cell receptor (beta chain) was sequenced within a study of radiotherapy plus CTLA-4 blockade in lung cancer. Study conclusions and caveats: Expansion in blood of tumor-derived TCR clones was seen after radiotherapy plus ipilimumab.

The length of the CDR3 is 16 residues. The ends lost 4 bases at V and 2 bases at J; junction bases unmatched: 9. Germline CDR1 reads SGHDN; CDR2 reads FVKESK. In this sample, this clone turned up once. The antigen remains unidentified. Sequencing was performed with immunoSEQ multiplex PCR; in TCRdb, only in-frame clones are kept and a portion is missing. The data show some 40,000 clones, roughly three quarters seen once. The clonotype was recovered from a human donor with non-small cell lung cancer that progressed on radiotherapy plus ipilimumab. The chain uses TRBV14 and TRBJ2-3, with 7 bases fitting TRBD2. Sequencing used peripheral blood, obtained from a patient treated with radiotherapy plus ipilimumab. Here the CDR3 DNA reads TGTGCCAGCAGCCTAACGAGGGGAGGGTTCACAGATACGCAGTATTTT. This sequence encodes CASSLTRGGFTDTQYF.